These T cell receptor beta chains were read from a single sample in a study of T cell repertoires in cytomegalovirus infection. TCRdb fed the reads into MiXCR, producing one record per CDR3 protein. The sample holds some 200,000 distinct CDR3 sequences, about 39% seen once. No cognate antigen is known for these TCRs. Sequencing used CD8+ T cells from cultured PBMCs, obtained from culture after CMV antigen stimulation. Receptors originate from a human donor in good health (CMV status not recorded). Some clones in this sample may be carry-over from other donors' samples. Each CDR3 is given with its conserved first and last residue. The order of the fields is D gene, J gene, V gene, clone size, CDR3 DNA, CDR3 protein. A D gene is named only where the DNA matches it firmly. Some rows mark clone size as missing; the rest say once, few, many or name a class of expanded clone.

D: NA; J: TRBJ1-1; V: TRBV15; size: NA; DNA: TGTGCCACCAGTCTGTTAGAGGGCGACACTGAAGCTTTCTTT; CDR3: CATSLLEGDTEAFF
D: NA; J: TRBJ2-1; V: TRBV7-3; size: NA; DNA: TGTGCCAGCAGCTTAGCTTCGGGCGAGCAGTTCTTC; CDR3: CASSLASGEQFF
D: TRBD2; J: TRBJ2-7; V: TRBV7-2; size: few; DNA: TGTGCCAGCAGCTTAGCGGGAGGGCAGACCTACGAGCAGTACTTC; CDR3: CASSLAGGQTYEQYF
D: NA; J: TRBJ2-1; V: TRBV29-1; size: NA; DNA: TGCAGCACCCTGGGCAGCTCCTACAATGAGCAGTTCTTC; CDR3: CSTLGSSYNEQFF
D: NA; J: TRBJ2-2; V: TRBV9; size: once; DNA: TGTGCCAGCAGCGCCCCGATCGGCCCCGGGGAGCTGTTTTTT; CDR3: CASSAPIGPGELFF
D: NA; J: TRBJ2-7; V: TRBV7-2; size: few; DNA: TGTGCCAGCAGCTTCCAGGACGGATCCTACGAGCAGTACTTC; CDR3: CASSFQDGSYEQYF
D: TRBD1; J: TRBJ2-7; V: TRBV7-8; size: NA; DNA: TGTGCCAGCAGCTTAAACAGGGACAGGGCTGGATGGGAGCAGTACTTC; CDR3: CASSLNRDRAGWEQYF
D: NA; J: TRBJ2-1; V: TRBV28; size: NA; DNA: TGTGCCAGCAGCCCCTCTTCAGGGGACTTTTACAATGAGCAGTTCTTC; CDR3: CASSPSSGDFYNEQFF
D: NA; J: TRBJ1-5; V: TRBV7-9; size: once; DNA: TGTGCCAGCAGCTTTGGCGGTCAGCCCCAGCATTTT; CDR3: CASSFGGQPQHF
D: TRBD2; J: TRBJ2-7; V: TRBV5-5; size: NA; DNA: TGTGCCAGCAGCTTCGGGGAGGGTACGGTGTACGAGCAGTACTTC; CDR3: CASSFGEGTVYEQYF
D: NA; J: TRBJ2-7; V: TRBV7-9; size: few; DNA: TGTGCCAGCAGCGTTAAGGGGGGAGACGAGCAGTACTTC; CDR3: CASSVKGGDEQYF
D: NA; J: TRBJ1-2; V: TRBV27; size: few; DNA: TGTGCCAGCAGCCAACGGGACCACTATGGCTACACCTTC; CDR3: CASSQRDHYGYTF
D: NA; J: TRBJ2-7; V: TRBV7-9; size: NA; DNA: TGTGCCAGCAGCCGGGGTGGGCCCTACGAGCAGTACTTC; CDR3: CASSRGGPYEQYF
D: TRBD1; J: TRBJ1-2; V: TRBV2; size: few; DNA: TGTGCCAGCAGTGAAGAGGGACAGATTAACTATGGCTACACCTTC; CDR3: CASSEEGQINYGYTF
D: TRBD1; J: TRBJ2-5; V: TRBV13; size: NA; DNA: TGTGCCAGCAGCCATGGAGGACAGGCCGGAGTAGAGACCCAGTACTTC; CDR3: CASSHGGQAGVETQYF
D: TRBD2; J: TRBJ2-1; V: TRBV7-2; size: NA; DNA: TGTGCCAGCAGCTTAGGGACTAGCAGGAGCAATGATCAGTTCTTC; CDR3: CASSLGTSRSNDQFF
D: NA; J: TRBJ2-7; V: TRBV10-3; size: NA; DNA: TGTGCCAGCGCCGGGACCCGCTCCTACGAGCAGTACTTC; CDR3: CASAGTRSYEQYF
D: NA; J: TRBJ2-5; V: TRBV6-1; size: few; DNA: TGTGCCAGCAGTGAAGGAGTCCCCGGAGACTTC; CDR3: CASSEGVPGDF
D: NA; J: TRBJ2-7; V: TRBV7-2; size: few; DNA: TGTGCCAGCAGCCTTAATAGGGCGGGACACGAGCAGTACTTC; CDR3: CASSLNRAGHEQYF
D: NA; J: TRBJ1-5; V: TRBV7-8; size: many; DNA: TGTGCCAGCAGCTTAGAGGTGGGGGTTCAGCCCCAGCATTTT; CDR3: CASSLEVGVQPQHF
D: TRBD2; J: TRBJ2-1; V: TRBV7-9; size: few; DNA: TGTGCCAGCAGCTGGGCGGGAGGGCTAGCGAATGAGCAGTTCTTC; CDR3: CASSWAGGLANEQFF
D: TRBD1; J: TRBJ2-1; V: TRBV7-9; size: NA; DNA: TGTGCCAGCAGCGCGGGCCGGGACAGGGGGTACAATGAGCAGTTCTTC; CDR3: CASSAGRDRGYNEQFF
D: NA; J: TRBJ2-1; V: TRBV7-2; size: many; DNA: TGTGCCAGCAGCTTATACGTGGGAGGAGCCTACAATGAGCAGTTCTTC; CDR3: CASSLYVGGAYNEQFF
D: NA; J: TRBJ2-7; V: TRBV7-3; size: NA; DNA: TGTGCCAGCAGCTTAAGCGCCCAGGTCGGCTACGAGCAGTACTTC; CDR3: CASSLSAQVGYEQYF
D: TRBD1; J: TRBJ1-5; V: TRBV28; size: NA; DNA: TGTGCCAGCAGTCCCAACAGGGGGCGTCAGCCCCAGCATTTT; CDR3: CASSPNRGRQPQHF
D: TRBD2; J: TRBJ2-3; V: TRBV12-5; size: NA; DNA: TGTGCTAGTGGTCTGACTAGCGACCCCGACACAGATACGCAGTATTTT; CDR3: CASGLTSDPDTDTQYF
D: NA; J: TRBJ2-6; V: TRBV5-1; size: few; DNA: TGCGCCAGCAGCTTCTACAGGGCAGGTGGGGCCAACGTCCTGACTTTC; CDR3: CASSFYRAGGANVLTF
D: TRBD1; J: TRBJ1-3; V: TRBV28; size: NA; DNA: TGTGCCAGCAGTCGACTGAGGGACAGGGGCGACACCATATATTTT; CDR3: CASSRLRDRGDTIYF
D: TRBD2; J: TRBJ2-1; V: TRBV9; size: few; DNA: TGTGCCAGCAGCGTAGGGGAGGGAACCTACAATGAGCAGTTCTTC; CDR3: CASSVGEGTYNEQFF
D: TRBD2; J: TRBJ2-1; V: TRBV11-2; size: many; DNA: TGTGCCAGCAGCACGGGACTAGCGGGGGGGTCCTACAATGAGCAGTTCTTC; CDR3: CASSTGLAGGSYNEQFF
D: NA; J: TRBJ2-1; V: TRBV7-8; size: NA; DNA: TGTGCCAGCAGCCGCGGTGGGGTCAGTGAGCAGTTCTTC; CDR3: CASSRGGVSEQFF
D: NA; J: TRBJ1-2; V: TRBV2; size: NA; DNA: TGTGCCAGCAATGGGGGGGCGACCTATGGCTACACCTTC; CDR3: CASNGGATYGYTF
D: NA; J: TRBJ2-5; V: TRBV7-4; size: NA; DNA: TGTGCCAGCAGCCCTCGGGCGGAAGAGCCCCGGGAGACCCAGTACTTC; CDR3: CASSPRAEEPRETQYF
D: TRBD1; J: TRBJ1-5; V: TRBV27; size: NA; DNA: TGTGCCAGCAGTTTTGGGGGACAGCAGCCCCAGCATTTT; CDR3: CASSFGGQQPQHF
D: NA; J: TRBJ2-5; V: TRBV6-1; size: NA; DNA: TGTGCCAGCAGTGAAGGAGAGGGGTACCAAGAGACCCAGTACTTC; CDR3: CASSEGEGYQETQYF
D: NA; J: TRBJ2-3; V: TRBV12-3/TRBV12-4; size: NA; DNA: TGTGCCAGCAGTGTCACCCAGGGAGCACTTACAGATACGCAGTATTTT; CDR3: CASSVTQGALTDTQYF
D: TRBD1; J: TRBJ1-5; V: TRBV19; size: many; DNA: TGTGCCAGTAGTAGGATCCGGGACAGGGGTGATCAGCCCCAGCATTTT; CDR3: CASSRIRDRGDQPQHF
D: TRBD1; J: TRBJ2-1; V: TRBV7-9; size: NA; DNA: TGTGCCAGCTCGCGGAAGGGACAGGCGCGCTCCTACAATGAGCAGTTCTTC; CDR3: CASSRKGQARSYNEQFF
D: TRBD1; J: TRBJ1-1; V: TRBV10-1; size: NA; DNA: TGCGCCAGCAGTTCGGGTCCAGGGGGCGAGGGGGACACTGAAGCTTTCTTT; CDR3: CASSSGPGGEGDTEAFF
D: NA; J: TRBJ2-5; V: TRBV7-9; size: few; DNA: TGTGCCAGCAGCTCGCCCACCGGCAGCGGACAAGAGACCCAGTACTTC; CDR3: CASSSPTGSGQETQYF
D: NA; J: TRBJ2-3; V: TRBV2; size: NA; DNA: TGTGCCAGCAGTGAACGGCTGAGCACAGATACGCAGTATTTT; CDR3: CASSERLSTDTQYF
D: TRBD1; J: TRBJ1-1; V: TRBV20-1; size: many; DNA: TGCAGTGCTACCTTAAACAGGGGGGTCGCTGAAGCTTTCTTT; CDR3: CSATLNRGVAEAFF
D: NA; J: TRBJ2-1; V: TRBV7-4; size: once; DNA: TGTGCCAGCCCCAATAACTACAATGAGCAGTTCTTC; CDR3: CASPNNYNEQFF
D: NA; J: TRBJ2-7; V: TRBV4-1; size: NA; DNA: TGCGCCAGCAGCCAAGAGTATGGCCGGGCCTACGAGCAGTACTTC; CDR3: CASSQEYGRAYEQYF
D: NA; J: TRBJ1-3; V: TRBV27; size: NA; DNA: TGTGCCAGCAGTCAGGACTCTGGAAACACCATATATTTT; CDR3: CASSQDSGNTIYF
D: TRBD1; J: TRBJ1-5; V: TRBV27; size: NA; DNA: TGTGCCAGCAGTTCCGACAGGGTTTGGCATTTT; CDR3: CASSSDRVWHF
D: TRBD1; J: TRBJ1-2; V: TRBV7-8; size: few; DNA: TGTGCCAGCAGCTTAGTTGGGACAGGGAACTATGGCTACACCTTC; CDR3: CASSLVGTGNYGYTF
D: TRBD1; J: TRBJ2-1; V: TRBV5-6; size: NA; DNA: TGTGCCAGCAGCTTGACACAGGGGCTTACGAATGAGCAGTTCTTC; CDR3: CASSLTQGLTNEQFF
D: NA; J: TRBJ2-3; V: TRBV2; size: NA; DNA: TGTGCCAGCAGTCGGGACCTCCAATACACAGATACGCAGTATTTT; CDR3: CASSRDLQYTDTQYF